This is a list of T cell receptor beta chains from one sample in a study of siplizumab effects on memory and regulatory T cells. Some clones are missing from TCRdb's copy, which holds only in-frame ones; the method was immunoSEQ multiplex PCR. The sample yields more than 60,000 clones, roughly 93% seen once. The sample taken for sequencing was CD8+ T cells sorted from blood. These receptors all come from a human donor in good health. Each CDR3 is given with its conserved first and last residue. A D gene is named only where the DNA matches it firmly. Expanded clones are given a class, and other clones once, few, many or no size at all.

>NA|NA|TRBJ2-5|TRBV2
TGTGCCAGCAGTGAGGGAGCGGGCCCCCAAGAGACCCAGTACTTC
CASSEGAGPQETQYF
>NA|NA|TRBJ2-4|TRBV9
TGTGCCAGCAGCGTAGGTCCGGGGGTGGGAAACATTCAGTACTTC
CASSVGPGVGNIQYF
>NA|NA|TRBJ1-5|TRBV5-6
TGTGCCAGCAGCTTGGCCGCAGGGAGAGATCAGCCCCAGCATTTT
CASSLAAGRDQPQHF
>NA|NA|TRBJ2-7|TRBV21-1
TGTGCCAGCAGCGCTTGGACAGGGACGCCCTACGAGCAGTACTTC
CASSAWTGTPYEQYF
>NA|NA|TRBJ2-7|TRBV13
TGTGCCAGCAGCTCGACCGGGACTTCGGCGATCTACGAGCAGTACTTC
CASSSTGTSAIYEQYF
>TRBD2|NA|TRBJ2-4|TRBV27
TGTGCCAGCAGTTTTCGGGGGGTGGACATTCAGTACTTC
CASSFRGVDIQYF
>TRBD1|NA|TRBJ2-5|TRBV4-1
TGCGCCAGCAGCCAACCCGGGACAGGGGATCGAGAGACCCAGTACTTC
CASSQPGTGDRETQYF
>NA|NA|TRBJ2-3|TRBV5-4
TGTGCCAGCAGCTTGGGGGACGGAAGCACAGATACGCAGTATTTT
CASSLGDGSTDTQYF
>NA|NA|TRBJ1-5|TRBV10-2
TGCGCCAGCAGAATTGGGACCGATAGCAATCAGCCCCAGCATTTT
CASRIGTDSNQPQHF
>TRBD2|NA|TRBJ2-5|TRBV4-3
TGCGCCAGCAGCCAAGACGGCGGGGGGGCCTCGGAGACCCAGTACTTC
CASSQDGGGASETQYF
>NA|NA|TRBJ2-7|TRBV28
TGTGCCAGCAGTTTTCAGGGCACCTACGAGCAGTACTTC
CASSFQGTYEQYF
>NA|few|TRBJ1-1|TRBV29-1
TGCAGCGTTGTGGAGGGTCGGGAAGCTTTCTTT
CSVVEGREAFF
>TRBD1|few|TRBJ1-1|TRBV29-1
TGCAGCGTTGAGACAGGGCTGAACACTGAAGCTTTCTTT
CSVETGLNTEAFF
>TRBD2|NA|TRBJ2-7|TRBV7-6
TGTGCCAGCAGCTCTCACTTATATAGCGGGGACTCCTACGAGCAGTACTTC
CASSSHLYSGDSYEQYF
>NA|NA|TRBJ2-5|TRBV15
TGTGCCACCAAATCAGAGCAAGAGACCCAGTACTTC
CATKSEQETQYF
>TRBD1|NA|TRBJ2-7|TRBV5-1
TGCGCCAGCAGTTTGGGGTGGACAGGTCATTTTAGCTCCTACGAGCAGTACTTC
CASSLGWTGHFSSYEQYF
>NA|NA|TRBJ1-1|TRBV6-6
TGTGCCAGCAGACTACGCCTAGAAGGGCAGAACACTGAAGCTTTCTTT
CASRLRLEGQNTEAFF
>NA|NA|TRBJ1-5|TRBV5-6
TGTGCCAGCAGCTTGGATGGCCAAAATAGCAATCAGCCCCAGCATTTT
CASSLDGQNSNQPQHF
>TRBD1|NA|TRBJ2-7|TRBV4-2
TGTGCCAGCAGCAGCGGACAGGGGTCCGAGCAGTACTTC
CASSSGQGSEQYF
>NA|NA|TRBJ1-6|TRBV5-6
TGTGCCAGCAGCTTGAGCAATTCACCCCTCCACTTT
CASSLSNSPLHF
>NA|once|TRBJ2-4|TRBV4-1
TGCGCCAGCAGCCAAGGCCTAGCCAAAAACATTCAGTACTTC
CASSQGLAKNIQYF
>NA|NA|TRBJ1-1|TRBV11-2
TGTGCCAGCAGCAGCTGGGACAATGTGAACACTGAAGCTTTCTTT
CASSSWDNVNTEAFF
>NA|NA|TRBJ1-3|TRBV15
TGTGCCACCAGCAGAGACAGGGGTCTCGGAAACACCATATATTTT
CATSRDRGLGNTIYF
>NA|NA|TRBJ1-4|TRBV29-1
TGCAGCGTTTTATCTAGTGGAGCAACTAATGAAAAACTGTTTTTT
CSVLSSGATNEKLFF
>NA|NA|TRBJ1-4|TRBV10-2
TGCGCCAGCAGTGAGTCGGAACGGCGAAATGAAAAACTGTTTTTT
CASSESERRNEKLFF
>TRBD1|NA|TRBJ2-7|TRBV15
TGTGCCACCAGCAGAGGGACAGGGCTTTACGAGCAGTACTTC
CATSRGTGLYEQYF
>NA|NA|TRBJ2-5|TRBV5-6
TGTGCCAGCAGCCCTCAGGGATTTTGGCAAGAGACCCAGTACTTC
CASSPQGFWQETQYF
>TRBD1|NA|TRBJ2-7|TRBV6-1
TGTGCCAGCAGTGAAGGATCGGGGACAGGGGGCCTCGAGCAGTACTTC
CASSEGSGTGGLEQYF
>TRBD2|NA|TRBJ2-5|TRBV6-5
TGTGCCAGCAGTCCCTGGACTAGCGCCACCGGGACCCAGTACTTC
CASSPWTSATGTQYF
>TRBD2|NA|TRBJ2-1|TRBV27
TGTGCCAGCAATACCGGGGGGGGATACAATGAGCAGTTCTTC
CASNTGGGYNEQFF
>TRBD1|NA|TRBJ2-7|TRBV7-3
TGTGCCAGCAGCTCGGGACAGGACTACTACGAGCAGTACTTC
CASSSGQDYYEQYF
>NA|NA|TRBJ2-7|TRBV27
TGTGCCAGCAGTTTTAGCAGGTCGAGCTACGAGCAGTACTTC
CASSFSRSSYEQYF
>NA|NA|TRBJ1-2|TRBV5-6
TGTGCCAGCAGCCAGGGGATCAACTATGGCTACACCTTC
CASSQGINYGYTF
>NA|NA|TRBJ1-2|TRBV7-6
TGTGCCAGCAGCTCCCACCGGGACACCAACTATGGCTACACCTTC
CASSSHRDTNYGYTF
>TRBD1|NA|TRBJ2-5|TRBV6-7
TGTGCCAGCAGTTACCCCTGGGACAGGGGAAGAGCGGAGACCCAGTACTTC
CASSYPWDRGRAETQYF
>NA|NA|TRBJ2-7|TRBV14
TGTGCCAGCAGCCAAATGCAGAGTTACGAGCAGTACTTC
CASSQMQSYEQYF
>TRBD2|few|TRBJ2-7|TRBV7-2
TGTGCCAGCAGCTTAAGCTCTAGCGGGGGCTACGAGCAGTACTTC
CASSLSSSGGYEQYF
>TRBD1|NA|TRBJ1-2|TRBV19
TGTGCCAGTAGTTGGACAGGGGTTGGCTACACCTTC
CASSWTGVGYTF
>TRBD1|NA|TRBJ1-2|TRBV5-4
TGTGCCAGCAGCTTTGGACAGGCAGAGTCCTATGGCTACACCTTC
CASSFGQAESYGYTF
>TRBD2|NA|TRBJ2-7|TRBV5-4
TGTGCCAGCAGCCTGGGACTAGCGGGGGTAGCCTACGAGCAGTACTTC
CASSLGLAGVAYEQYF
>TRBD2|NA|TRBJ2-1|TRBV25-1
TGTGCCAGCAGTGACCCAGGGGGACTAGCGGGATCGGATGAGCAGTTCTTC
CASSDPGGLAGSDEQFF
>NA|NA|TRBJ1-1|TRBV28
TGTGCCAGCAGGGGGACGGTTGGCGCTGAAGCTTTCTTT
CASRGTVGAEAFF
>TRBD2|NA|TRBJ2-5|TRBV5-6
TGTGCCAGCAGCTTGGAAGCGGGGGGGCAGTCGGAGACCCAGTACTTC
CASSLEAGGQSETQYF
>TRBD1|NA|TRBJ1-3|TRBV6-1
TGTGCCACCGGGACAGGGGCTGGAAACACCATATATTTT
CATGTGAGNTIYF
>NA|NA|TRBJ1-3|TRBV29-1
TGCAGTTGCGGGGGCTCTGGAAACACCATATATTTT
CSCGGSGNTIYF
>TRBD1|NA|TRBJ2-5|TRBV28
TGTGCCAGCAGTTTCCGTACAGGGGCAGAAGAGACCCAGTACTTC
CASSFRTGAEETQYF
>NA|NA|TRBJ1-1|TRBV7-8
TGTGCCAGCAGCGAGACACTAGAAGCTTTCTTT
CASSETLEAFF
>TRBD1|NA|TRBJ1-2|TRBV25-1
TGTGCCAGCAGTGGGACAGGGTTGTATGGCTACACCTTC
CASSGTGLYGYTF
>TRBD2|NA|TRBJ2-7|TRBV4-2
TGTGCCAGCAGCCAAGAGGGTAGCGGGGGCTACTACGAGCAGTACTTC
CASSQEGSGGYYEQYF
>NA|NA|TRBJ2-5|TRBV4-2
TGTGCCAGCAGCCAGGGGGAGGACAATCAAGAGACCCAGTACTTC
CASSQGEDNQETQYF
>TRBD1|NA|TRBJ2-7|TRBV2
TGTGCCAGCCACAGGGGGTTTCGCGAGCAGTACTTC
CASHRGFREQYF
>NA|once|TRBJ2-5|TRBV28
TGTGCCAGCAGGCCCACAGGGCGGGACCAGTACTTC
CASRPTGRDQYF
>NA|once|TRBJ1-2|TRBV27
TGTGCCAGCAGTTACGGGCCTGACTATGGCTACACCTTC
CASSYGPDYGYTF
>NA|NA|TRBJ1-5|TRBV2
TGTGCCAGCAGTGTTCAAACCGGGACACTAATGTTTAGTGGTCAGCCCCAGCATTTT
CASSVQTGTLMFSGQPQHF
>TRBD1|few|TRBJ1-2|TRBV6-4
TGTGCCAGCAGTCGGACAGGGCCCCCCGGTGGCTACACCTTC
CASSRTGPPGGYTF
>NA|NA|TRBJ2-7|TRBV4-1
TGCGCCAGCAGCCAAGTGTTGGACTATGAGCAGTACTTC
CASSQVLDYEQYF
>NA|NA|TRBJ2-7|TRBV5-6
TGTGCCAGCAGCCCCCGAGCTCGTTCCTCCTACGAGCAGTACTTC
CASSPRARSSYEQYF
>TRBD2|NA|TRBJ2-5|TRBV7-6
TGTGCCAGCAGCTCAATTTCCGGGACTAACCCACAAGAGACCCAGTACTTC
CASSSISGTNPQETQYF
>NA|NA|TRBJ2-7|TRBV7-9
TGTGCCAGCAGCTCCCCGTCGGACAGCTCTATTTACGAGCAGTACTTC
CASSSPSDSSIYEQYF